This T cell receptor (beta chain) stems from a study of shared clonotypes between healthy human individuals. Study-level information: Serving as donors were two women and three men, whose ages spanned 18 to 49. Study-level results: Relative to clonotypes present in all four donors, those not shared had lower generation probabilities.

Sequencing was at deep level. Generated by immunoSEQ multiplex PCR, the TCRdb table keeps only in-frame clones and is missing some. The table shows approximately 620,000 clones, with 97% occurring only once. CDR3 length: 15 residues. The germline gives CDR1 SNHLY, CDR2 FYNNEI. The V gene end was trimmed by 7 bases and the J gene end by 0 bases; junction bases not matched to a gene: 9. Of note for this clone: Its target is not known.

Sequencing input: naive CD4+ T cells sorted from blood. The subset denotes: CD45RA+ positively selected. The rearrangement links TRBV2 to TRBJ2-7, with 7 bases fitting TRBD1. This receptor was obtained from a woman aged 30 to 39 in good health. In nucleotides, the CDR3 is TGTGCCAGCATCATAGGGGGCGGAAGCTCCTACGAGCAGTACTTC. It specifies CASIIGGGSSYEQYF.